This record concerns one T cell receptor beta chain sequence. The data originate from a study of blood T cell repertoires in COVID-19. Background on the study: Acute and convalescent COVID-19 samples came from the United States, Italy and Spain.

The CDR3 totals 15 residues. Germline V gene lookup returns CDR1 DFQATT and CDR2 SNEGSKA (reference sequence). V lost 3 bases to trimming and J lost 3 bases; unmatched junction nucleotides: 10. This table comes from immunoSEQ multiplex PCR, and its TCRdb copy is limited to in-frame clones, with some not included. The sample has a few hundred thousand clones; about 91% are singletons. The receptor comes from a woman aged 18-29 years who had recovered from COVID-19. The rearrangement joins TRBV20-1 to TRBJ2-7, with 8 bases that match TRBD1. The sequenced sample consisted of PBMCs or T cells enriched from blood (not recorded which). In nucleotides, the CDR3 is TGCAGTGCTAGTGCTGGACAGGGTATCCTCTACGAGCAGTACTTC. This sequence encodes CSASAGQGILYEQYF.